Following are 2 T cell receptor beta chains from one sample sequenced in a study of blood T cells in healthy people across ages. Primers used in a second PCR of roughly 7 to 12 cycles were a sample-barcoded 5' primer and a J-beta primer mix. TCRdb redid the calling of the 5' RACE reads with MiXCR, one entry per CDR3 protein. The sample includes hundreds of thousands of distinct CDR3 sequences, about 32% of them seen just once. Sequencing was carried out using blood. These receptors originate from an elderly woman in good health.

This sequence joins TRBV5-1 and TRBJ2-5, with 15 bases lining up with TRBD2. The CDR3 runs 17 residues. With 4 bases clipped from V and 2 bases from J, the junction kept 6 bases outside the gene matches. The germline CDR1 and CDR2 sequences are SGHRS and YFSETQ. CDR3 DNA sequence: TGCGCCAGCAGCGATGGACTAGCGGGGGGGCCACAAGAGACCCAGTACTTC. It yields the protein CASSDGLAGGPQETQYF.

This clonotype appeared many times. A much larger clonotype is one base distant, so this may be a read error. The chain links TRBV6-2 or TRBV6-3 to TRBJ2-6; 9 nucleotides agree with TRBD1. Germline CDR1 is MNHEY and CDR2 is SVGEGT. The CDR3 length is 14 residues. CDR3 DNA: TGTGCCAGCGGACAGGGGACTGGGGCCAACGTCCGGACTTTC. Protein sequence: CASGQGTGANVRTF.